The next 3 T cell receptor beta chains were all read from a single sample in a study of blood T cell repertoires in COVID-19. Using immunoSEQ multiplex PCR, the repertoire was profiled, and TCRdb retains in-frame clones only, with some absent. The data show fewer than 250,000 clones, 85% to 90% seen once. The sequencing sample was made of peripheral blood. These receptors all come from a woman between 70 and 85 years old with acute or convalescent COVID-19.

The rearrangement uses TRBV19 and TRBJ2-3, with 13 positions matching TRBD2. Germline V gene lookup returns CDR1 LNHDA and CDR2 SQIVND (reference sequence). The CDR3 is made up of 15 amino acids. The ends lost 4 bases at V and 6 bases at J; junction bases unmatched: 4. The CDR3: CASSTLAGGVDTQYF. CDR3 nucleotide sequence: TGTGCCAGTAGTACACTAGCGGGGGGGGTGGATACGCAGTATTTT. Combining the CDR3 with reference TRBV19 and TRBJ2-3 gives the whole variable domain DGGITQSPKYLFRKEGQNVTLSCEQNLNHDAMYWYRQDPGQGLRLIYYSQIVNDFQKGDIAEGYSVSREKKESFPLTVTSAQKNPTAFYLCASSTLAGGVDTQYFGPGTRLTVL.

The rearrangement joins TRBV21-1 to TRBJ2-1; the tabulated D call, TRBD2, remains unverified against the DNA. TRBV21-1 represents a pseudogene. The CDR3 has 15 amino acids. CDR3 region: CASSSTSGGGNEQFF. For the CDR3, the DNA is TGTGCCAGCAGCAGCACTAGCGGGGGAGGCAATGAGCAGTTCTTC.

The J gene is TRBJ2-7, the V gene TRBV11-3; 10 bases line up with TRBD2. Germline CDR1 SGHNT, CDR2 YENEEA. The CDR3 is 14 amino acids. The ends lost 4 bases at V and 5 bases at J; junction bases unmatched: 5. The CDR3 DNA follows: TGTGCCAGCAGCTCCCAGCGGGAGGGGCACGAGCAGTACTTC. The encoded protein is CASSSQREGHEQYF.